Each of the 14 T cell receptor beta chains below was sequenced from the same sample in a study of cytomegalovirus exposure and HLA in healthy donors. The PCR made use of 60 Vbeta and 13 Jbeta primers. TCRdb keeps only in-frame clones here, not all; method: immunoSEQ multiplex PCR. The sample includes about 140,000 clones, 77% of them seen just once. Sequencing was done on a sample of PBMCs. All receptors come from a female donor in good health and CMV-seronegative.

This clone was observed a handful of times. This chain joins TRBV7-2 and TRBJ2-3; 7 bases agree with TRBD1. This CDR3 has 15 residues. Germline V gives CDR1 SGHTA, CDR2 FQGNSA. V shed 5 bases and J 4 bases; nucleotides not matched to a gene: 9. DNA for the CDR3: TGTGCCAGCAGCCGACCCGGAACAGGGGCAGATACGCAGTATTTT. It is translated as CASSRPGTGADTQYF.

As concerns this clone: The same CDR3 arises from other DNA sequences in this sample as well. The chain is built from TRBV5-6 and TRBJ2-7; maybe TRBD2 (6 bases). The CDR3 loop spans 16 amino acids. Germline V lookup: CDR1 SGHDT, CDR2 YYEEEE. V dropped 2 bases and J dropped 2 bases, with 17 bases sitting between them. The CDR3 reads CASSFSLLSGAYEQYF. CDR3 coding DNA: TGTGCCAGCAGCTTTTCTCTCCTGTCGGGGGCCTACGAGCAGTACTTC.

The V and J genes are TRBV7-9 and TRBJ1-2, with D possibly being TRBD1 (5 bases). Trimming stripped 4 bases from V and 4 bases from J, with 13 bases between. Germline loops: CDR1 SEHNR, CDR2 FQNEAQ (reference sequence). The CDR3 is 14 amino acids. CDR3 sequence (DNA): TGTGCCAGCAGCTCCACGGGGGGTAGCTATGGCTACACCTTC. Its translation: CASSSTGGSYGYTF.

The CDR3 DNA reads TGTGCCAGCAGTGGCGGCAGGGCCTACCTGAACACTGAAGCTTTCTTT. Translated, it gives CASSGGRAYLNTEAFF. V gene TRBV5-6 combines with J gene TRBJ1-1; tentatively, D is TRBD1 (5 bases). The CDR3 is 16 amino acids. CDR1 SGHDT and CDR2 YYEEEE come from the germline V gene. V was cut by 5 bases and J by 0 bases, with 17 bases left in between.

The chain uses TRBV5-1 and TRBJ1-1; D is perhaps TRBD1 (6 bases). CDR1 is SGHRS and CDR2 is YFSETQ in the germline V gene. This CDR3 comprises 12 residues. Trimming removed 1 base at V and 7 bases at J, with 8 bases between. DNA of the CDR3: TGCGCCAGCAGCTTGACAGGGAATGAAGCTTTCTTT. Its protein product is CASSLTGNEAFF.

This chain connects TRBV14 to TRBJ2-7; D unresolved. Germline V gives CDR1 SGHDN, CDR2 FVKESK. The CDR3 sequence is 12 residues long. V lost 0 bases and J 9 bases, leaving 9 bases between the germline ends. CDR3 bases: TGTGCCAGCAGCCAAGATCGAGTAACGCAGTACTTC. It translates to CASSQDRVTQYF.

V gene TRBV9 combines with J gene TRBJ2-1, with D perhaps matching TRBD2 (5 bases). The germline V and J ends were trimmed by 0 bases and 3 bases, with 7 bases remaining between them. This CDR3 spans 14 amino acids. CDR1 and CDR2 (germline): SGDLS, YYNGEE. CDR3 protein: CASSVGGDYNEQFF. The CDR3 DNA reads as TGTGCCAGCAGCGTAGGGGGAGACTACAATGAGCAGTTCTTC.

The chain carries TRBV27 and TRBJ1-2; 9 bases map to TRBD1. CDR3 size: 16 residues. The J segment lost 1 base and the V segment lost 4 bases, leaving 7 bases of the junction unmatched. The germline V gene has CDR1 MNHEY and CDR2 SMNVEV (reference sequence). This chain's CDR3 is CASSSGTGRYNYGYTF. The CDR3 DNA reads TGTGCCAGCAGTTCCGGGACAGGGCGCTATAACTATGGCTACACCTTC.

The chain combines TRBV19 with TRBJ2-3; maybe TRBD2 (5 bases). The V gene lost 7 bases and the J gene lost 2 bases, with 7 bases spanning the gap. The CDR3 runs to 12 residues. The V gene's germline CDR1 is LNHDA and CDR2 SQIVND (reference sequence). The CDR3 DNA sequence: TGTGCCAGTAACGGGGACACAGATACGCAGTATTTT. Protein product: CASNGDTDTQYF.

The chain couples TRBV11-2 to TRBJ1-4; 7 nucleotides line up with TRBD1. Germline CDR1 is SGHAT and CDR2 is FQNNGV. V lost 6 bases, J lost 2 bases, and 9 bases stayed unmatched. The CDR3 spans 16 residues. The DNA for the CDR3 is TGTGCCAGCAGGTCCCTCCAGGGGGGCACTAATGAAAAACTGTTTTTT. It encodes CASRSLQGGTNEKLFF.

This chain connects TRBV27 to TRBJ1-5, with D tentatively TRBD1 (5 bases). Germline V gene lookup returns CDR1 MNHEY and CDR2 SMNVEV (reference sequence). Deletions cut 0 bases from V and 5 bases from J, with 17 bases between. The CDR3 is 17 amino acids. The CDR3, as DNA: TGTGCCAGCAGTTTATCGCGGCAGGGTCGCGAGTATCAGCCCCAGCATTTT. Amino acid sequence: CASSLSRQGREYQPQHF.

The J gene is TRBJ2-2, the V gene TRBV19; 7 bases are shared with TRBD2. The V gene's germline CDR1 is LNHDA and CDR2 SQIVND (reference sequence). J was trimmed by 1 base and V by 7 bases; bases with no gene match: 6. There are 15 residues in the CDR3. Here the CDR3 reads CASNVRGVNTGELFF. The CDR3 nucleotides are TGTGCCAGTAACGTACGGGGGGTGAACACCGGGGAGCTGTTTTTT. The full variable domain, its missing parts supplied by reference TRBV19 and TRBJ2-2, is DGGITQSPKYLFRKEGQNVTLSCEQNLNHDAMYWYRQDPGQGLRLIYYSQIVNDFQKGDIAEGYSVSREKKESFPLTVTSAQKNPTAFYLCASNVRGVNTGELFFGEGSRLTVL.

CDR3 region: CASSPRGTRSYEQYF. The CDR3 DNA reads TGTGCCAGCAGCCCTAGGGGGACAAGGTCCTACGAGCAGTACTTC. V and J are TRBV9 and TRBJ2-5; the D gene is possibly TRBD1 (6 bases). The J call may be faulty, since TRBJ2-7 better matches the DNA end. CDR1 and CDR2 (germline): SGDLS, YYNGEE. This CDR3 has 15 residues.

The chain couples TRBV6-5 to TRBJ2-1; perhaps TRBD2 as D (5 bases). With 8 bases removed from V and 3 bases from J, the gap between germline ends came to 14 bases. Looked up from germline, CDR1 is MNHEY and CDR2 is SVGAGI. The CDR3 has 14 residues. The CDR3 bases are TGTGCCAGCCATGGGAGATCCGGCTACAATGAGCAGTTCTTC. It translates to CASHGRSGYNEQFF.